This T cell receptor beta chain derives from a study of blood T cell repertoires in COVID-19. Across the whole study: Acute and convalescent COVID-19 samples came from the United States, Italy and Spain. PBMCs, B-cell-depleted T cells, or T cells were the source of the cDNA or gDNA that made up the material.

Source study methods: It was from reference gene primer amplification that nucleated cell counts were estimated. Using immunoSEQ multiplex PCR, the repertoire was profiled, and TCRdb retains in-frame clones only, with some absent. Clonal size and the V and J genes are those of that table, whereas D and trimming came from the DNA. The sample has 110,000 or so clones; approximately 87% are singletons. The V gene end was trimmed by 1 base and the J gene end by 5 bases; junction bases not matched to a gene: 9. CDR3 length equals 16 residues. The germline CDR1 and CDR2 sequences are SEHNR and FQNEAQ (reference sequence).

This receptor was taken from a woman aged 45 to 65 with acute or convalescent COVID-19. The rearrangement uses TRBV7-9 and TRBJ2-7; 9 bases match TRBD1. Sequencing input: peripheral blood. Here the CDR3 DNA reads TGTGCCAGCAGCTTAGGCGGGACAGGGCGGGACAACGAGCAGTACTTC. It encodes CASSLGGTGRDNEQYF.